This entry lists 22 T cell receptor beta chains sequenced from one sample in a study of PD-L1 blockade in urothelial cancer. The table came from immunoSEQ multiplex PCR; TCRdb's copy has only in-frame clones and leaves some out. The data contain 50,000 to 65,000 clones, around 83% of them singletons. Sequencing used PBMCs, obtained around atezolizumab (anti-PD-L1) treatment. Source of these receptors: a man in his fifties with urothelial cancer.

The chain employs TRBV5-5 and TRBJ2-5, with D perhaps matching TRBD2 (6 bases). Germline loops: CDR1 SGHKS, CDR2 YYEKEE (reference sequence). The CDR3 has 14 amino acids. Trimming left V 1 base short and J 1 base short, with 8 bases between. CDR3 region: CASSLQLAQETQYF. In DNA form, the CDR3 reads TGTGCCAGCAGCTTGCAACTAGCCCAAGAGACCCAGTACTTC.

The gene calls are TRBV4-1 and TRBJ2-2; 8 bases match TRBD2. In germline, CDR1 is MGHRA, CDR2 YSYEKL. The CDR3 covers 16 residues. V was pared by 4 bases and J by 1 base, with 5 bases of the junction left unmatched. CDR3 nucleotide sequence: TGCGCCAGCAGCCCGAGTAGCGGGATGAACACCGGGGAGCTGTTTTTT. It encodes CASSPSSGMNTGELFF.

The chain carries TRBV4-1 and TRBJ1-5; D is unclear. Germline V CDR1 and CDR2: MGHRA, YSYEKL. V lost 0 bases, J lost 5 bases, and 5 bases lay in between. There are 13 residues in the CDR3. The CDR3 loop is CASSQDRYQPQHF. CDR3 in DNA: TGCGCCAGCAGCCAAGACAGATATCAGCCCCAGCATTTT.

This clone showed up just once. V and J are TRBV6-1 and TRBJ2-4; tentatively, D is TRBD1 (5 bases). CDR3 length: 15 residues. CDR1 is MNHNS, CDR2 SASEGT, per germline. Trimming left V 7 bases short and J 3 bases short, with 16 bases between. CDR3 residues: CASTRLGADKNIQYF. The CDR3 nucleotides read TGTGCCAGCACCAGGTTAGGGGCGGACAAAAACATTCAGTACTTC.

This chain links TRBV30 with TRBJ1-5; 7 nucleotides match TRBD1. Germline values: CDR1 GTSNPN, CDR2 SVGIG (reference sequence). The CDR3 totals 15 residues. Germline trimming cut 0 bases from V and 3 bases from J; bases unmatched to any gene: 5. The CDR3 here is CAWSVLGQYNQPQHF. CDR3 in DNA: TGTGCCTGGAGTGTATTGGGACAGTACAATCAGCCCCAGCATTTT.

The gene calls are TRBV11-3 and TRBJ2-7; 12 nucleotides line up with TRBD2. This CDR3 spans 15 amino acids. After removal of 1 base from V and 3 bases from J, the junction contained 1 base not matched to a gene. Germline CDR1 and CDR2: SGHNT and YENEEA. The CDR3 sequence: CASSLGTSGVYEQYF. DNA of the CDR3: TGTGCCAGCAGCTTAGGGACTAGCGGGGTCTACGAGCAGTACTTC.

V gene TRBV28 combines with J gene TRBJ1-1; 8 bases are shared with TRBD1. V lost 0 bases to trimming and J lost 3 bases; unmatched junction nucleotides: 3. Germline V lookup: CDR1 MDHEN, CDR2 SYDVKM. The CDR3 contains 15 residues. The CDR3 sequence is CASSLWDRVDTEAFF. The CDR3 region has the DNA TGTGCCAGCAGTTTATGGGACAGGGTAGACACTGAAGCTTTCTTT.

This clone was recorded a few times. This chain uses TRBV7-2 with TRBJ2-3; 10 bases line up with TRBD2. Per germline, CDR1 SGHTA and CDR2 FQGNSA. This CDR3 contains 16 residues. V was clipped by 6 bases and J by 7 bases; unmatched bases: 13. This chain's CDR3 is CASRRGASGSGNTQYF. The CDR3 coding sequence is TGTGCCAGCAGGCGAGGGGCTAGCGGGAGCGGAAATACGCAGTATTTT.

In its sample, this clone was seen once. The rearrangement joins TRBV5-6 to TRBJ2-7, with 9 bases lining up with TRBD2. Germline CDR1 SGHDT, CDR2 YYEEEE. V shed 3 bases and J 4 bases; nucleotides not matched to a gene: 8. The length of the CDR3 is 15 residues. The CDR3 coding sequence is TGTGCCAGCAGCTCAGTAGCGGGAGTGGCGTACGAGCAGTACTTC. Its translation is CASSSVAGVAYEQYF.

This chain joins TRBV19 and TRBJ2-1; 11 nucleotides agree with TRBD2. The CDR3 has 13 residues. Per the germline V gene, CDR1 is LNHDA and CDR2 is SQIVND (reference sequence). V gave up 6 bases and J gave up 7 bases; unmatched junction bases: 2. The DNA of the CDR3 is TGTGCCAGTAGGCTAGCGGGAGGAAATGAGCAGTTCTTC. Protein: CASRLAGGNEQFF.

This clone has only one observation. V usage is TRBV5-1 and J usage is TRBJ2-5; 9 positions match TRBD1. This CDR3 region has 13 residues. The germline gives CDR1 SGHRS, CDR2 YFSETQ. Germline trimming cut 2 bases from V and 5 bases from J; bases unmatched to any gene: 1. The CDR3 DNA reads TGCGCCAGCAGCTTAGGACAGGGGGAGACCCAGTACTTC. The encoded protein is CASSLGQGETQYF.

The chain recombines TRBV4-2 with TRBJ2-5; tentatively, D is TRBD1 (6 bases). CDR1 is LGHNA, CDR2 YNFKEQ, per germline. This CDR3 region has 14 residues. V was shortened by 0 bases and J by 3 bases, with 8 bases between the two germline ends. The CDR3 nucleotides are TGTGCCAGCAGCCAAGAGGACAGCAAAGAGACCCAGTACTTC. Protein: CASSQEDSKETQYF.

The chain combines TRBV7-9 with TRBJ1-1; TRBD1 might be the D (6 bases). The V gene's germline CDR1 is SEHNR and CDR2 FQNEAQ (reference sequence). The germline V and J ends were trimmed by 6 bases and 1 base, with 15 bases remaining between them. This CDR3 contains 15 residues. The CDR3 DNA reads TGTGCCAGCAGATTGCGGGGGGCGGAGAACACTGAAGCTTTCTTT. Amino acid sequence: CASRLRGAENTEAFF.

The chain is built from TRBV29-1 and TRBJ2-7; 7 bases agree with TRBD2. Germline CDR1 reads SQVTM; CDR2 reads ANQGSEA. This CDR3 is built from 11 residues. Trimming took 5 bases from V and 6 from J; bases not matched to a gene: 4. The DNA for the CDR3 is TGCAGCGTTTTAACGGGGGGCGAGCAGTACTTC. Translation: CSVLTGGEQYF.

The V call is TRBV7-9, the J call TRBJ1-2, with D possibly TRBD1 on 6 matching bases. The germline CDR1 and CDR2 sequences are SEHNR and FQNEAQ (reference sequence). CDR3 length: 14 residues. Trimming pared 4 bases from V and 8 bases from J, leaving 17 bases between. The CDR3 sequence: CASSSPGHSMGYTF. The CDR3 DNA follows: TGTGCCAGCAGCTCGCCGGGACATAGTATGGGCTACACCTTC.

CDR3 DNA sequence: TGTGCCAGCAGTTTAACAGGTAATCAGCCCCAGCATTTT. This sequence encodes CASSLTGNQPQHF. V usage is TRBV27 and J usage is TRBJ1-5, with TRBD1 as a possible D gene (5 bases). Germline V gives CDR1 MNHEY, CDR2 SMNVEV (reference sequence). V lost 2 bases and J 4 bases, leaving 6 bases between the germline ends. The CDR3 contains 13 residues.

V and J are TRBV15 and TRBJ2-1; D unresolved. The CDR3 has 13 residues. In germline, CDR1 is LNHNV, CDR2 YYDKDF (reference sequence). Trimming stripped 0 bases from V and 9 bases from J, with 9 bases between. The CDR3 DNA follows: TGTGCCACCAGCAGAGATATTGTGAGTGAGCAGTTCTTC. As protein: CATSRDIVSEQFF.

This chain links TRBV11-2 with TRBJ2-7; TRBD1 might be the D (5 bases). The length of the CDR3 is 15 residues. Germline V lookup: CDR1 SGHAT, CDR2 FQNNGV. Trimming removed 4 bases at V and 2 bases at J, with 15 bases between. For the CDR3, the DNA is TGTGCCAGCAGCTCGAGTGGACACGCACCCTACGAGCAGTACTTC. This translates into CASSSSGHAPYEQYF.

In DNA form, the CDR3 reads TGTGCCAGCAGTGAACCCTCAGGGGGCTCCTACGAGCAGTACTTC. Residues: CASSEPSGGSYEQYF. This chain connects TRBV2 to TRBJ2-7, with 7 bases lining up with TRBD1. CDR3 size: 15 residues. CDR1 SNHLY and CDR2 FYNNEI come from the germline V gene. The V segment lost 2 bases and the J segment 0 bases; nucleotides outside the gene matches: 4.

The chain is built from TRBV28 and TRBJ2-1; TRBD2 aligns across 12 bases. Germline V lookup: CDR1 MDHEN, CDR2 SYDVKM. Unmatched junction bases numbered 9, after V lost 5 bases and J lost 4 bases. This CDR3 region has 17 residues. CDR3 protein: CASSATSGRILYNEQFF. CDR3 nucleotides: TGTGCCAGCAGTGCGACTAGCGGGAGAATCCTATACAATGAGCAGTTCTTC.

The chain recombines TRBV11-2 with TRBJ2-7; a possible D gene is TRBD2 (6 bases). This CDR3 region has 13 residues. Germline CDR1 is SGHAT and CDR2 is FQNNGV. Between the trimmed V and J ends, which lost 5 bases and 6 bases, there was a span of 14 bases. CDR3 loop: CASSPRAGSEQYF. In nucleotides, the CDR3 is TGTGCCAGCAGCCCTCGCGCGGGAAGCGAGCAGTACTTC.

The rearrangement joins TRBV6-5 to TRBJ1-5; the D is unclear. The CDR3 extends over 14 amino acids. V lost 0 bases to trimming and J lost 6 bases, with 9 bases between them. Germline-derived CDR1 and CDR2 are MNHEY and SVGAGI. CDR3 nucleotides: TGTGCCAGCAGTTACTCTGCCGGCGGTCAGCCCCAGCATTTT. The encoded protein is CASSYSAGGQPQHF.